This TCR beta chain was captured in a study of cytomegalovirus exposure and HLA in healthy donors. General study points: Productive rates of about 90% or about 30% were seen for most TCR beta V segments in an earlier analysis.

CDR3 size: 14 residues. The V gene lost 4 bases and the J gene lost 11 bases, with 19 bases spanning the gap. Germline CDR1 and CDR2: SGDLS and YYNGEE. To note about this clone: Its antigen is unknown.

Primers: 60 Vbeta forward and 13 Jbeta reverse. Profiling relied on immunoSEQ multiplex PCR, and the TCRdb table lists in-frame clones only, not all of them. The table lists tens of thousands of clones, 75% to 85% of them singletons, with under 4% in the top ten. This sequence originates from a woman in her thirties or forties in good health and CMV-seronegative. The chain joins TRBV9 to TRBJ1-5; a possible D gene is TRBD1 (6 bases). The sample taken for sequencing was PBMCs. The CDR3, as DNA: TGTGCCAGCAGCCCAGGGTGGGGAGGGGGGGCCCAGCATTTT. Protein sequence: CASSPGWGGGAQHF.